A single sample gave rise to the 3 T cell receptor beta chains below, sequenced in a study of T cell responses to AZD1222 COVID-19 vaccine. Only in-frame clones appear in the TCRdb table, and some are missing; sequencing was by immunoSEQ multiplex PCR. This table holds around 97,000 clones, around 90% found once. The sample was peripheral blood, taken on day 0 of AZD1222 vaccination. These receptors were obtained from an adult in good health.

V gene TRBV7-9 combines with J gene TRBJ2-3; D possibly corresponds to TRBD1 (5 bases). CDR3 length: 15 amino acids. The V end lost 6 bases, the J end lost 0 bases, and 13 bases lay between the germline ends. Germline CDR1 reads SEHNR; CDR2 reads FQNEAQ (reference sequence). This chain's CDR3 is CASRPRDTSTDTQYF. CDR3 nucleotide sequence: TGTGCCAGCAGACCCAGGGATACTAGCACAGATACGCAGTATTTT.

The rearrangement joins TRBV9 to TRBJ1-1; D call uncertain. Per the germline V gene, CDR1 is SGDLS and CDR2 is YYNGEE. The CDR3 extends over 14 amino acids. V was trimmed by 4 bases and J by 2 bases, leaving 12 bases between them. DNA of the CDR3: TGTGCCAGCAGCCCACCCGACCAAAACACTGAAGCTTTCTTT. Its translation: CASSPPDQNTEAFF.

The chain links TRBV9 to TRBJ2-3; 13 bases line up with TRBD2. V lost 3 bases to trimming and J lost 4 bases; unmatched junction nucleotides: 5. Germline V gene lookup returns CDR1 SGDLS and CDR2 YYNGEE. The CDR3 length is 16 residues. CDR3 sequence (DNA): TGTGCCAGCAGCGGAGGACTAGCGGGAGTATCAGATACGCAGTATTTT. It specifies CASSGGLAGVSDTQYF.